This T cell receptor beta chain comes out of a study of T cells in localized non-small cell lung cancer. Data came from immunoSEQ multiplex PCR; TCRdb stores just in-frame clones and leaves some out. The sample carries around 78,000 clones, more than 75% recorded once. This clone occurred once. Its matching antigen is unknown. Study outcomes and limitations: Adjacent lung exhibited a median of about 56 among the 100 most abundant tumor clones.

V shed 0 bases and J shed 1 base, with 10 bases lying between them. The CDR3 has 15 amino acids. Germline-derived CDR1 and CDR2 are SGHRS and YFSETQ. This TCR was sampled from a woman aged 40-70 years with stage I squamous cell lung carcinoma. This chain links TRBV5-1 with TRBJ2-5; D is undetermined. The sample in question was peripheral blood, obtained before any cancer treatment. The CDR3 here is CASSLVADTQETQYF. The CDR3 DNA reads as TGCGCCAGCAGCTTGGTAGCAGATACCCAAGAGACCCAGTACTTC.